The 16 T cell receptor beta chains below were found in one sample sequenced in a study of neoadjuvant anti-PD-1 for oral cavity cancer. Time point specified: after neoadjuvant nivolumab, at surgical resection. The table came from immunoSEQ multiplex PCR; TCRdb's copy has only in-frame clones and leaves some out. The sample yields 33,000 or so clones, 80% seen once. The sample in question was PBMCs, obtained after nivolumab (anti-PD-1) treatment. The receptor source for this set is a person between 35 and 79 years old with oral cavity squamous cell carcinoma.

The rearrangement uses TRBV5-1 and TRBJ2-1; D might be TRBD1 (5 bases). CDR1 SGHRS and CDR2 YFSETQ come from the germline V gene. V was cut by 3 bases and J by 7 bases, with 8 bases left in between. This CDR3 contains 12 residues. The CDR3 DNA is TGCGCCAGCAGCTCGTCAGGGAATGAGCAGTTCTTC. Protein product: CASSSSGNEQFF.

V gene TRBV27 combines with J gene TRBJ1-1; tentatively, D is TRBD1 (5 bases). CDR1 and CDR2 (germline): MNHEY, SMNVEV (reference sequence). This CDR3 spans 16 amino acids. V lost 4 bases, J lost 1 base, and 16 bases lay in between. The CDR3 nucleotides read TGTGCCAGCAGTTATCTCGGGAAGGGACCGAACACTGAAGCTTTCTTT. This gives the protein CASSYLGKGPNTEAFF.

The chain employs TRBV7-8 and TRBJ1-5; D possibly corresponds to TRBD1 (5 bases). Trimming took off 3 bases at V and 6 bases at J, with 18 bases between the two ends. CDR1 and CDR2 (germline): SGHVS, FQNEAQ. This CDR3 contains 16 residues. The CDR3, as DNA: TGTGCCAGCAGCTTGGGGTCGGGGGTCCGCATTCAGCCCCAGCATTTT. Translating gives CASSLGSGVRIQPQHF.

The V and J genes are TRBV2 and TRBJ2-3; 9 positions agree with TRBD2. Germline V gene lookup returns CDR1 SNHLY and CDR2 FYNNEI. Unmatched junction bases numbered 8, after V lost 4 bases and J lost 6 bases. The CDR3 consists of 15 residues. As DNA, the CDR3 is TGTGCCAGCAGTGTGGGCGGGGGGGCTCTTGATACGCAGTATTTT. This gives the protein CASSVGGGALDTQYF. Filled out from reference TRBV2 and TRBJ2-3, the complete variable domain reads EPEVTQTPSHQVTQMGQEVILRCVPISNHLYFYWYRQILGQKVEFLVSFYNNEISEKSEIFDDQFSVERPDGSNFTLKIRSTKLEDSAMYFCASSVGGGALDTQYFGPGTRLTVL.

The genes are TRBV7-2 and TRBJ2-3; the D gene is possibly TRBD2 (5 bases). Trimming removed 2 bases from V and 4 bases from J, with 13 bases in between. From germline, CDR1 is SGHTA and CDR2 FQGNSA. CDR3 length: 15 residues. The CDR3 protein is CASSLYDLAPDTQYF. The CDR3 DNA follows: TGTGCCAGCAGCTTATATGACCTAGCCCCAGATACGCAGTATTTT. The whole variable domain, filled in from reference TRBV7-2 and TRBJ2-3, reads GAGVSQSPSNKVTEKGKDVELRCDPISGHTALYWYRQSLGQGLEFLIYFQGNSAPDKSGLPSDRFSAERTGGSVSTLTIQRTQQEDSAVYLCASSLYDLAPDTQYFGPGTRLTVL.

The chain employs TRBV4-2 and TRBJ2-5; D is perhaps TRBD2 (7 bases). Gene TRBJ2-7 matches the end of the DNA better, so the J call may be wrong. The germline CDR1 and CDR2 sequences are LGHNA and YNFKEQ. This CDR3 contains 17 residues. CDR3: CASSQDRGGHLSYEQYF. Here the CDR3 DNA reads TGTGCCAGCAGCCAAGATAGGGGGGGGCACCTCTCCTACGAGCAGTACTTC.

The V call is TRBV19, the J call TRBJ2-1; maybe TRBD2 (5 bases). Germline values: CDR1 LNHDA, CDR2 SQIVND (reference sequence). The V and J ends lost 3 bases and 8 bases respectively, with 17 bases between them. There are 15 residues in the CDR3. The CDR3 here is CASSIGPARVHEQFF. Written as DNA, the CDR3 is TGTGCCAGTAGTATTGGCCCCGCGAGGGTCCATGAGCAGTTCTTC.

J is TRBJ2-3 and V is TRBV13, with D tentatively TRBD2 (5 bases). V lost 7 bases and J lost 6, with 17 bases in between. The CDR3 extends over 14 amino acids. Per germline, CDR1 PRHDT and CDR2 FYEKMQ (reference sequence). This chain's CDR3 is CASTTEAYQDTQYF. As DNA, the CDR3 is TGTGCCAGCACCACGGAGGCATATCAGGATACGCAGTATTTT.

The V and J genes are TRBV7-9 and TRBJ1-5; no clear D gene. Per germline, CDR1 SEHNR and CDR2 FQNEAQ (reference sequence). The germline V and J ends were trimmed by 3 bases and 5 bases, with 26 bases remaining between them. This CDR3 contains 19 residues. The CDR3 sequence is CASSLEPPSYSFVHQPQHF. The CDR3 nucleotides read TGTGCCAGCAGCTTGGAACCCCCTTCATACAGTTTTGTTCATCAGCCCCAGCATTTT.

The chain employs TRBV4-3 and TRBJ2-5; 7 nucleotides agree with TRBD1. Germline V lookup: CDR1 LGHNA, CDR2 YSLEER. The CDR3 contains 16 residues. Losses at the gene ends were 1 base for V and 5 bases for J; bases not matched to a gene: 10. The CDR3, as DNA: TGCGCCAGCAGCCAAGGGTGGGTAGGGGGCGATGAGACCCAGTACTTC. This translates into CASSQGWVGGDETQYF.

V is TRBV4-2 and J is TRBJ2-3; 7 bases match TRBD1. Per the germline V gene, CDR1 is LGHNA and CDR2 is YNFKEQ. After removal of 0 bases from V and 0 bases from J, the junction contained 12 bases not matched to a gene. This CDR3 is 19 amino acids long. This CDR3 is CASSQDLRGRSTSTDTQYF. CDR3 DNA sequence: TGTGCCAGCAGCCAAGATTTGAGGGGGCGATCAACTAGCACAGATACGCAGTATTTT.

The CDR3 region has the DNA TGTGCCAGCAGCTTGGCAACGGCAGGAGACACAGATACGCAGTATTTT. Encoded protein: CASSLATAGDTDTQYF. The chain couples TRBV5-6 to TRBJ2-3; D not resolved. Germline V gene lookup returns CDR1 SGHDT and CDR2 YYEEEE. V lost 0 bases to trimming and J lost 2 bases, with 13 bases between them. The CDR3 is made up of 16 amino acids.

The chain carries TRBV18 and TRBJ2-7; TRBD1 matches 8 bases. The CDR3 is made up of 13 amino acids. The junction had 4 bases not matched to a gene; V was cut back by 5 bases and J by 4 bases. From germline, CDR1 is KGHSH and CDR2 LQKENI. The CDR3: CASSDQGAYEQYF. In DNA form, the CDR3 reads TGTGCCAGCTCAGATCAGGGGGCGTACGAGCAGTACTTC.

The rearrangement links TRBV5-1 to TRBJ1-4, with 10 positions matching TRBD1. Germline V lookup: CDR1 SGHRS, CDR2 YFSETQ. This CDR3 contains 15 residues. V trimming: 4 bases; J trimming: 5 bases; junction bases outside the gene matches: 5. The CDR3 coding sequence is TGCGCCAGCAGCGGCTCGGGACAGGGGAATGAAAAACTGTTTTTT. Its translation: CASSGSGQGNEKLFF.

This chain links TRBV6-5 with TRBJ1-1; the D gene is possibly TRBD1 (5 bases). CDR1 MNHEY and CDR2 SVGAGI come from the germline V gene. The CDR3 sequence is 14 residues long. The V gene lost 5 bases and the J gene lost 7 bases, with 17 bases spanning the gap. This CDR3 reads CASSGGLTRDEAFF. CDR3 bases: TGTGCCAGCAGTGGGGGTTTGACAAGGGATGAAGCTTTCTTT.

The rearrangement joins TRBV6-6 to TRBJ2-7; 8 positions agree with TRBD1. CDR3 length: 14 amino acids. Looked up from germline, CDR1 is MNHNY and CDR2 is SVGAGI (reference sequence). The J segment lost 4 bases and the V segment lost 6 bases, leaving 8 bases of the junction unmatched. The CDR3 DNA reads as TGTGCCAGCAGAAACGGACAGGGCCAGTACGAGCAGTACTTC. As protein: CASRNGQGQYEQYF.